Sequencing of this TCR beta chain was carried out in a study of T cells in Graves' hyperthyroidism and ophthalmopathy. Study context: Peripheral blood was taken when the disease was first diagnosed, before any treatment began.

Germline CDR1 and CDR2: SEHNR and FQNEAQ (reference sequence). The germline V and J ends were trimmed by 6 bases and 2 bases, with 19 bases remaining between them. The CDR3 consists of 16 residues. TCR beta CDR3 region amplification was performed from RNA transcripts. First-round RT-PCR with HTBI primers amplified the TCR CDR3 region. MiXCR, run by TCRdb on the multiplex PCR reads, gives a single entry per CDR3 protein. The table includes around 350,000 distinct CDR3 sequences, just under 25% detected once. J is TRBJ2-5 and V is TRBV7-9; a weak D match, TRBD1 (7 bases). Sequencing input: blood. This receptor was identified in a man over 45 with Graves' hyperthyroidism. CDR3 in DNA: TGTGCCAGCAGTTCCCGGGGCGGGACAGTTCAAGAGACCCAGTACTTC. It yields the protein CASSSRGGTVQETQYF.